The 30 T cell receptor beta chains presented below share a single source sample, sequenced in a study of T-cell reconstitution after alpha-beta-depleted transplantation in children. Researchers prepared the TCRbeta library using unique molecular identifiers, the study reports. TCRdb analysed the PCR reads with MiXCR anew, one entry per CDR3 protein. The sample carries around 450,000 distinct CDR3 sequences, 10% recorded once. The sample here was PBMCs, taken before TCRalphabeta/CD19-depleted stem cell transplant. The source of these receptors is a child aged 2-15 years with inherited bone marrow failure, due to receive a stem cell transplant.

In this sample, this clonotype turned up many times. This rearrangement joins TRBV6-2 or TRBV6-3 to TRBJ2-7, with 7 bases matching TRBD2. V shed 8 bases, J shed 4 bases, and the junction held 5 bases outside the gene matches. The CDR3 runs to 12 residues. Germline V CDR1 and CDR2: MNHEY, SVGEGT. CDR3 bases: TGTGCCAGCTGGGGACTACTTTACGAGCAGTACTTC. It yields the protein CASWGLLYEQYF.

At least ten counts were recorded for this clonotype. This chain uses TRBV7-9 with TRBJ1-5; D not resolved. The CDR3 covers 13 residues. Germline V CDR1 and CDR2: SEHNR, FQNEAQ (reference sequence). V was trimmed by 5 bases and J by 0 bases, leaving 5 bases between them. CDR3 bases: TGTGCCAGCAGCCAAGATAGCAATCAGCCCCAGCATTTT. This encodes CASSQDSNQPQHF.

In its sample, this clonotype was seen many times. The CDR3, as DNA: TGTGCCAGCAGCGCCGATTTAGCCTACGAGCAGTACTTC. Its protein product is CASSADLAYEQYF. The chain combines TRBV2 with TRBJ2-7; D uncertain. The CDR3 runs 13 residues. Trimming took 6 bases from V and 2 from J, leaving 11 bases between them. The germline V gene encodes CDR1 SNHLY and CDR2 FYNNEI.

CDR3 nucleotide sequence: TGCAGTGCCCAAATCGGACTAGCGGAAGAGACCCAGTACTTC. It specifies CSAQIGLAEETQYF. The chain employs TRBV20-1 and TRBJ2-5, with 10 nucleotides matching TRBD2. Germline V gene sequence: CDR1 DFQATT, CDR2 SNEGSKA (reference sequence). V lost 6 bases, J lost 3 bases, and 7 bases stayed unmatched. This CDR3 comprises 14 residues.

This clonotype was picked up many times. V gene TRBV4-1 combines with J gene TRBJ2-5, with D possibly called TRBD1 or TRBD2 (5 bases each). Germline V lookup: CDR1 MGHRA, CDR2 YSYEKL. CDR3 length: 16 amino acids. V lost 0 bases and J 5 bases, leaving 16 bases between the germline ends. The CDR3 sequence: CASSQEGPRGPETQYF. CDR3 bases: TGCGCCAGCAGCCAAGAGGGCCCCCGGGGCCCGGAGACCCAGTACTTC.

This clonotype was found many times. The chain has TRBV6-2 or TRBV6-3 and TRBJ2-7, with 8 bases identical to TRBD1. V lost 1 base, J lost 7 bases, and 6 bases stayed unmatched. Germline CDR1 is MNHEY and CDR2 is SVGEGT. CDR3 length: 14 amino acids. The CDR3 sequence: CASSYWTGTTEQYF. DNA of the CDR3: TGTGCCAGCAGTTACTGGACAGGGACAACTGAGCAGTACTTC.

This clonotype occurred a few times. CDR3 nucleotide sequence: TGTGCCACCCTAGCGGACCAGGAGCAGTTCTTC. It translates to CATLADQEQFF. The chain links TRBV24-1 to TRBJ2-1, with 7 bases identical to TRBD2. The germline V gene encodes CDR1 KGHDR and CDR2 SFDVKD. The junction had 5 bases not matched to a gene; V was cut back by 9 bases and J by 10 bases. The CDR3 runs 11 residues.

This clonotype has just a few counts. V is TRBV7-9 and J is TRBJ2-3, with D possibly being TRBD1 (5 bases). CDR3 length equals 16 residues. From germline, CDR1 is SEHNR and CDR2 FQNEAQ (reference sequence). The V end was cut by 5 bases, the J end by 3 bases, with 18 bases between. The CDR3 DNA follows: TGTGCCAGCAGCGTTCTGGGCAGGGTAAAAACAGATACGCAGTATTTT. It translates to CASSVLGRVKTDTQYF.

Ten or more counts support this clonotype. The chain combines TRBV20-1 with TRBJ2-4; 7 bases agree with TRBD2. Germline CDR1 is DFQATT and CDR2 is SNEGSKA (reference sequence). This CDR3 region has 13 residues. V trimming: 2 bases; J trimming: 7 bases; junction bases outside the gene matches: 5. CDR3 region: CSARYELANIQYF. The CDR3 region has the DNA TGCAGTGCTAGATACGAACTAGCGAACATTCAGTACTTC.

There are many counts of this clonotype. The chain joins TRBV4-2 to TRBJ2-7; maybe TRBD2 (5 bases). The germline CDR1 and CDR2 sequences are LGHNA and YNFKEQ. Trimming pared 6 bases from V and 6 bases from J, leaving 18 bases between. The CDR3 is 14 amino acids. CDR3 sequence reads: CASRYGLGSGEQYF. CDR3 DNA sequence: TGTGCCAGCAGATACGGACTGGGGTCCGGCGAGCAGTACTTC.

Ten or more counts support this clonotype. The rearrangement uses TRBV11-2 and TRBJ2-3, with D possibly being TRBD1 or TRBD2 (5 bases each). In germline, CDR1 is SGHAT, CDR2 FQNNGV. The V gene lost 1 base and the J gene lost 2 bases, with 25 bases spanning the gap. This CDR3 comprises 20 residues. CDR3 DNA sequence: TGTGCCAGCAGCTTAGTAGAGGGACCTACCAGAATGGGGGACACAGATACGCAGTATTTT. This codes for CASSLVEGPTRMGDTDTQYF.

J is TRBJ2-5 and V is TRBV20-1; D is uncertain. The V and J ends lost 1 base and 1 base respectively, with 10 bases between them. The germline V gene encodes CDR1 DFQATT and CDR2 SNEGSKA (reference sequence). This CDR3 comprises 14 residues. This CDR3 is CSARAPGSQETQYF. In DNA form, the CDR3 reads TGCAGTGCTAGAGCCCCTGGGTCCCAAGAGACCCAGTACTTC.

This clonotype has ten or more counts. The chain recombines TRBV6-1 with TRBJ2-1; TRBD2 matches 7 bases. The length of the CDR3 is 13 residues. The V gene end was trimmed by 7 bases and the J gene end by 4 bases; junction bases not matched to a gene: 4. Per germline, CDR1 MNHNS and CDR2 SASEGT. The chain's CDR3 is CASNQREYNEQFF. The DNA for the CDR3 is TGTGCCAGCAATCAGCGGGAATACAATGAGCAGTTCTTC.

On this clonotype itself: An end of the junction does not agree with germline; a read error may underlie this. This chain links TRBV7-9 with TRBJ1-3; no reliable D call. This CDR3 spans 15 amino acids. Germline CDR1 SEHNR, CDR2 FQNEAQ (reference sequence). Here the CDR3 DNA reads TGTGCCAGCAGCTACCTTTTCCGTTCTGGAAACACCAAATATTTT. Its protein is CASSYLFRSGNTKYF.

Note on this clonotype: A read error may be the cause here, since a much bigger clone is one base away. The rearrangement uses TRBV29-1 and TRBJ2-5; maybe TRBD1 (6 bases). The CDR3 contains 12 residues. CDR1 is SQVTM, CDR2 ANQGSEA, per germline. CDR3 nucleotides: TGCGGCGCTTGGACAGCCCAAGAGACCCAGTACTTC. Translated, it gives CGAWTAQETQYF.

This sequence joins TRBV19 and TRBJ2-2; 9 nucleotides align to TRBD2. Germline-derived CDR1 and CDR2 are LNHDA and SQIVND (reference sequence). Unmatched junction bases numbered 19, after V lost 7 bases and J lost 4 bases. The CDR3 spans 19 residues. The CDR3 DNA sequence: TGTGCCAGTAAAACCCGGCTAGCGGGAATAACCGTACCCACCGGGGAGCTGTTTTTT. This translates into CASKTRLAGITVPTGELFF.

This clonotype was seen repeatedly, ten times or more. V and J are TRBV29-1 and TRBJ1-2, with 7 bases lining up with TRBD1. Germline V CDR1 and CDR2: SQVTM, ANQGSEA. The CDR3 runs to 13 residues. V dropped 5 bases and J dropped 8; count of bases not matched to a gene: 11. This CDR3 reads CSVWVQGEEGYTF. The CDR3 nucleotides are TGCAGCGTTTGGGTCCAGGGGGAAGAGGGCTACACCTTC.

This clonotype occurred many times. The chain combines TRBV4-3 with TRBJ2-3, with TRBD1 matching 7 bases. Losses at the gene ends were 3 bases for V and 4 bases for J; bases not matched to a gene: 4. Germline-derived CDR1 and CDR2 are LGHNA and YSLEER. The CDR3 covers 14 residues. The CDR3 region is CASSQAGTADTQYF. CDR3 sequence (DNA): TGCGCCAGCAGCCAGGCCGGGACAGCAGATACGCAGTATTTT.

This clonotype has a handful of counts. The conserved final phenylalanine or tryptophan is absent from the CDR3, which likely points to a read error. The gene calls are TRBV27 and TRBJ1-4; perhaps TRBD1 as D (6 bases). Germline CDR1 and CDR2: MNHEY and SMNVEV (reference sequence). V was trimmed by 5 bases and J by 4 bases, leaving 17 bases between them. The CDR3 runs 16 residues. For the CDR3, the DNA is TGTGCCAGCAGTCCCCGCCGGGGGGCGGGTAATGAAAAACTGTTTTCT. Encoded protein: CASSPRRGAGNEKLFS.

In its sample, this clonotype was seen a few times. The rearrangement links TRBV28 to TRBJ2-1, with 12 bases fitting TRBD1. V gave up 8 bases and J gave up 7 bases; unmatched junction bases: 9. The CDR3 runs to 15 residues. Germline V CDR1 and CDR2: MDHEN, SYDVKM. The CDR3 reads CASGVRDRGRNEQFF. The DNA for the CDR3 is TGTGCCAGCGGAGTTAGGGACAGGGGGCGAAATGAGCAGTTCTTC.

V is TRBV29-1 and J is TRBJ2-3; 7 bases map to TRBD2. The V segment lost 6 bases and the J segment 0 bases; nucleotides outside the gene matches: 6. The germline gives CDR1 SQVTM, CDR2 ANQGSEA. CDR3 length: 14 residues. CDR3 nucleotides: TGCAGCGTCGTGACTAGCAGAAGCACAGATACGCAGTATTTT. Translated, it gives CSVVTSRSTDTQYF.

This clonotype has a count of ten or more. The gene calls are TRBV24-1 and TRBJ2-3; a possible D gene is TRBD2 (6 bases). The V gene lost 1 base and the J gene lost 0 bases, with 10 bases spanning the gap. CDR1 and CDR2 from the germline V gene are KGHDR and SFDVKD. The CDR3 extends over 16 amino acids. Here the CDR3 reads CATSDFGGTSTDTQYF. The DNA for the CDR3 is TGTGCCACCAGTGATTTTGGGGGGACTAGCACAGATACGCAGTATTTT.

This clonotype has ten or more counts. The rearrangement uses TRBV4-3 and TRBJ2-2, with unresolved D. Per germline, CDR1 LGHNA and CDR2 YSLEER. The CDR3 is 12 residues long. V was trimmed by 4 bases and J by 5 bases, leaving 5 bases between them. The DNA of the CDR3 is TGCGCCAGCAGCCGGCCTACCGGGGAGCTGTTTTTT. It encodes CASSRPTGELFF.

Many counts were recorded for this clonotype. The chain uses TRBV27 and TRBJ2-1; weak D call: TRBD1 (6 bases). V was cut by 3 bases and J by 8 bases, with 14 bases left in between. This CDR3 is built from 14 residues. The germline V gene has CDR1 MNHEY and CDR2 SMNVEV (reference sequence). CDR3 region: CASSFAGERDEQFF. The CDR3 DNA sequence: TGTGCCAGCAGTTTCGCAGGGGAGCGAGATGAGCAGTTCTTC.

This clonotype was observed at least ten times. V is TRBV10-2 and J is TRBJ2-7; TRBD2 matches at 13 bases. Germline V gene data show CDR1 as WSHSY and CDR2 as SAAADI. Losses at the gene ends were 8 bases for V and 4 bases for J; bases not matched to a gene: 2. The CDR3 is 13 residues long. The CDR3 nucleotides read TGCGCCAGCGTGGGACTAGCGGGATACGAGCAGTACTTC. Translated, it gives CASVGLAGYEQYF.

This clonotype was picked up many times. The chain employs TRBV6-2 or TRBV6-3 and TRBJ2-1; 7 nucleotides line up with TRBD2. The CDR3 consists of 16 residues. The trim removed 5 bases at V and 0 bases at J, leaving 7 bases unmatched. Per germline, CDR1 MNHEY and CDR2 SVGEGT. The CDR3 DNA reads TGTGCCAGCAGTGGGACTATCGGACGCTCCTACAATGAGCAGTTCTTC. It encodes CASSGTIGRSYNEQFF.

The chain links TRBV10-3 to TRBJ2-3, with D possibly TRBD2 on 6 matching bases. CDR1 is ENHRY, CDR2 SYGVKD, per germline. V dropped 4 bases and J dropped 1 base, with 12 bases sitting between them. The CDR3 runs to 15 residues. This CDR3 is CAISAPGDRTDTQYF. In nucleotides, the CDR3 is TGTGCCATCAGTGCCCCGGGGGACCGCACAGATACGCAGTATTTT.

There are many counts of this clonotype. This rearrangement joins TRBV6-2 or TRBV6-3 to TRBJ1-5; 7 positions agree with TRBD1. Losses at the gene ends were 2 bases for V and 11 bases for J; bases not matched to a gene: 12. The germline V gene has CDR1 MNHEY and CDR2 SVGEGT. The CDR3 sequence is 15 residues long. CDR3 nucleotides: TGTGCCAGCAGTTACGACAGGGTGATTGTCTTTTCCCAGCATTTT. Translating it yields CASSYDRVIVFSQHF.

This chain links TRBV5-1 with TRBJ2-1, with D tentatively TRBD1 or TRBD2 (5 bases each). V was shortened by 4 bases and J by 4 bases, with 15 bases between the two germline ends. The germline gives CDR1 SGHRS, CDR2 YFSETQ. This CDR3 contains 15 residues. Here the CDR3 reads CASSPRDGYYNEQFF. As DNA, the CDR3 is TGCGCCAGCAGCCCACGGGACGGGTATTACAATGAGCAGTTCTTC.

This clonotype was counted many times. This sequence joins TRBV12-3 or TRBV12-4 and TRBJ2-7; 8 bases match TRBD2. V lost 0 bases, J lost 5 bases, and 6 bases stayed unmatched. The CDR3 has 15 amino acids. The CDR3 DNA reads TGTGCCAGCAGTTTAGCATACAGCGGGAGTCACGAGCAGTACTTC. Its translation is CASSLAYSGSHEQYF.